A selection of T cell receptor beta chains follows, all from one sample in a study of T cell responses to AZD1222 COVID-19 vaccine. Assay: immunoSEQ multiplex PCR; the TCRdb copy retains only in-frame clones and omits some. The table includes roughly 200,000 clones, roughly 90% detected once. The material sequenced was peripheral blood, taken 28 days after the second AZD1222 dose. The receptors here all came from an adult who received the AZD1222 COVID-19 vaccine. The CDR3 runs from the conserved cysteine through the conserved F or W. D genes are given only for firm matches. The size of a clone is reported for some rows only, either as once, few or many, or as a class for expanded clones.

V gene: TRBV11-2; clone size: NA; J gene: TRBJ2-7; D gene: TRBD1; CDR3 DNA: TGTGCCAGCAGCGCTACGGGACAGGGCTACGAGCAGTACTTC; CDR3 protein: CASSATGQGYEQYF
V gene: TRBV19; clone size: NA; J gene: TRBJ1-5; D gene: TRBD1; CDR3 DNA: TGTGCCAGTAGTATAGGACAGGGGACCAATCAGCCCCAGCATTTT; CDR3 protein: CASSIGQGTNQPQHF
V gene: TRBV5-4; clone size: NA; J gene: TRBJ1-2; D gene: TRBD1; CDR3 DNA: TGTGCCAGCAGCGCGACGGGACAGGGACCCTATGGCTACACCTTC; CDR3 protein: CASSATGQGPYGYTF
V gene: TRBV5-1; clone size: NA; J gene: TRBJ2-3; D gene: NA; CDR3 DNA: TGCGCCAGCAGCTTAAGGGTTTCCCTCACAGATACGCAGTATTTT; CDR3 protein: CASSLRVSLTDTQYF
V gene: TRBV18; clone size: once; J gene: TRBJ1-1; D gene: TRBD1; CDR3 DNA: TGTGCCAGCTCACCTGGGACAGGGGTTCGGAACACTGAAGCTTTCTTT; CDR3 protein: CASSPGTGVRNTEAFF
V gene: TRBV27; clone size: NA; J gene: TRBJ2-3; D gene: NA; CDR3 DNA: TGTGCCAGCAACATACTAGGGAGTACAGATACGCAGTATTTT; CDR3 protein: CASNILGSTDTQYF
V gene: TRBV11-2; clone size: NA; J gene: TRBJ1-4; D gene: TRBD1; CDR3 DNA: TGTGCCAGCAGCTCCGGACAGGGCTATTTAAATGAAAAACTGTTTTTT; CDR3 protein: CASSSGQGYLNEKLFF
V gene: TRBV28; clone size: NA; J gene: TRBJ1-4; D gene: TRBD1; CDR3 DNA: TGTGCCAGCATCCCAGGGGGCGGGCTCCAAAGAACTAATGAAAAACTGTTTTTT; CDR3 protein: CASIPGGGLQRTNEKLFF
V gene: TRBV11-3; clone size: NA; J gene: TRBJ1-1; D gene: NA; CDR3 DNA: TGTGCCAGCAGCTTAGGGGGAGGAAGGAGGGTGAACACTGAAGCTTTCTTT; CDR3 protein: CASSLGGGRRVNTEAFF
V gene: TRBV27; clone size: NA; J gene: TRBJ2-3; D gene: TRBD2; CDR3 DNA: TGTGCCAGCAGCTCCCCCGGGACTAGCGGGAGGGGCACAGATACGCAGTATTTT; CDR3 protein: CASSSPGTSGRGTDTQYF
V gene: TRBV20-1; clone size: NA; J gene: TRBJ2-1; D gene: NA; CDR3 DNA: TGCAGTGCTAGACCGGAAGGTGAGCAGTTCTTC; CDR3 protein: CSARPEGEQFF
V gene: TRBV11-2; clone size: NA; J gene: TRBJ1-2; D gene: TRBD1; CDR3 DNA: TGTGCCAGCAGAGGGACAGCTCTAAACTATGGCTACACCTTC; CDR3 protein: CASRGTALNYGYTF
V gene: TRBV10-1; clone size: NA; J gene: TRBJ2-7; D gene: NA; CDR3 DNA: TGCGCCAGCAGTGTCGGCCTCGGATACGAGCAGTACTTC; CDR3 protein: CASSVGLGYEQYF
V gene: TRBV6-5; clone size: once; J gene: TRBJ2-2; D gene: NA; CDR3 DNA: TGTGCCAGCAGTCTGAGGGGGAGAGAGACCGGGGAGCTGTTTTTT; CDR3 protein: CASSLRGRETGELFF
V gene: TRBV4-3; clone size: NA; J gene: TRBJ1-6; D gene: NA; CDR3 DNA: TGCGCCAGCAGCCAGGCATCTGCGGGGAGGACCTATAATTCACCCCTCCACTTT; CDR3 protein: CASSQASAGRTYNSPLHF
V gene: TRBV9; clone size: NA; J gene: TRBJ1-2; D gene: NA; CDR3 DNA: TGTGCCAGCAGCGTAGTGTCTCGAGATGGCTACACCTTC; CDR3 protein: CASSVVSRDGYTF
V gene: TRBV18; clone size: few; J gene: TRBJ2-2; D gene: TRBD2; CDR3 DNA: TGTGCCAGCTCACCAACGATAGCGGGAGACACCGGGGAGCTGTTTTTT; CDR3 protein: CASSPTIAGDTGELFF
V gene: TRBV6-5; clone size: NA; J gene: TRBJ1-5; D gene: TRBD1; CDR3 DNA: TGTGCCAGCACCTTAGGACAGGGGGTTCAGCCCCAGCATTTT; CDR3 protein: CASTLGQGVQPQHF
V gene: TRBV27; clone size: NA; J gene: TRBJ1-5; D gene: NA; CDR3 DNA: TGTGCCAGCGCCCCGATATTGCGAGGGGGGCGCAATCAGCCCCAGCATTTT; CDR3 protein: CASAPILRGGRNQPQHF
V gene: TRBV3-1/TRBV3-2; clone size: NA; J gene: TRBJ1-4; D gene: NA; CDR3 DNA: TGTGCCAGTAGTCGTGGGACATTCGGCGATGAAAAACTGTTTTTT; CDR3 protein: CASSRGTFGDEKLFF
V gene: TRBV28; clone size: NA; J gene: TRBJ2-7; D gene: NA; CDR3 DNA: TGTGCCAGCAGTATCCCGGCCCTCACAGGGCTCGAGCAGTACTTC; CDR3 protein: CASSIPALTGLEQYF
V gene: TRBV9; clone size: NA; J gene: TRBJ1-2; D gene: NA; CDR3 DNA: TGTGCCAGCAGTGCGGGGGCTATTGATGGCTACACCTTC; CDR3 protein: CASSAGAIDGYTF
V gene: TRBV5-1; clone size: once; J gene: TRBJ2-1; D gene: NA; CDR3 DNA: TGCGCCAGCAGCTTGCTATACTCCTACAATGAGCAGTTCTTC; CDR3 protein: CASSLLYSYNEQFF
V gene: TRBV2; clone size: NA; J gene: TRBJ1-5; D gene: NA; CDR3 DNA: TGTGCCAGCAGTGGGGGGTCGGGGGCCGGCGGCAATCAGCCCCAGCATTTT; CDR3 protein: CASSGGSGAGGNQPQHF
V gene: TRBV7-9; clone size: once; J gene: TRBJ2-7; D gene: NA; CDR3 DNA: TGTGCCAGCAGCTTAGGATCGGGAGCCGAGCAGTACTTC; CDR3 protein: CASSLGSGAEQYF